The 2 T cell receptor beta chains below were found in one sample sequenced in a study of blood T cell repertoires in COVID-19 (dated by TCRdb to about 2020). Library generation was performed with the immunoSEQ multiplex PCR assay. This immuneACCESS table, as held by TCRdb, lists in-frame sequences with V and J called but not all clones. Of the missing ones, under half trace to an unresolved V gene in checked studies; the others have no known cause. The sample data list roughly 220,000 clones, and 80% to 90% of these were observed just once. The ten largest account for roughly 1.4% of the sample. Sample: peripheral blood. The receptor source for this set is a middle-aged woman who had recovered from COVID-19.

The V gene is TRBV7-2, the J gene TRBJ2-2, with D possibly being TRBD1 (5 bases). Per germline, CDR1 SGHTA and CDR2 FQGNSA. The V end was cut by 5 bases, the J end by 1 base, with 14 bases between. This CDR3 is 16 amino acids long. The CDR3 DNA reads TGTGCCAGCAGCGACATAGGACACATGAACACCGGGGAGCTGTTTTTT. Its protein product is CASSDIGHMNTGELFF.

The genes are TRBV28 and TRBJ1-2; 9 positions match TRBD1. The length of the CDR3 is 13 residues. V dropped 7 bases and J dropped 2; count of bases not matched to a gene: 2. Looked up from germline, CDR1 is MDHEN and CDR2 is SYDVKM. DNA for the CDR3: TGTGCCAGCACGACAGGGGGGAACTATGGCTACACCTTC. Protein product: CASTTGGNYGYTF.